Reported below is one TCR beta chain. The antigen is not known. These data come from a study of Ad26.COV2.S vaccination and SARS-CoV-2 variants. Study-wide findings and caveats: After vaccination, substantial breadth of spike-specific CD8+ and CD4+ responses was reported. Vaccine recipients posted higher spike-specific TCR breadth than their placebo counterparts.

Trimming cost V 4 bases and J 6 bases, with 13 bases left between them. The CDR3 runs to 14 residues. The V gene's germline CDR1 is LNHDA and CDR2 SQIVND (reference sequence). TCRdb's table, derived via immunoSEQ multiplex PCR, lists solely in-frame clones and lacks some. There are under 95,000 clones in the sample; less than 85% occur only once, and more than 15% lies in the top ten. The sample here was peripheral blood, taken after recovery from COVID-19. This clonotype was obtained from a human donor who had recovered from COVID-19. The V and J genes are TRBV19 and TRBJ2-1; D is perhaps TRBD1 (5 bases). The CDR3 DNA sequence: TGTGCCAGTAGTAATCAGGGTATGGTCAATGAGCAGTTCTTC. Protein sequence: CASSNQGMVNEQFF.